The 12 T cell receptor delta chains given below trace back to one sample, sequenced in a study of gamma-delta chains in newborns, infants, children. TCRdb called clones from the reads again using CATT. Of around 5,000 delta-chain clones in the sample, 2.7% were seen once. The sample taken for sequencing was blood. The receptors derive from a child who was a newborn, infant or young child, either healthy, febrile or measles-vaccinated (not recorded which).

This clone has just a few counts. CDR3 in amino acids: CACDWTGGALTAQLFF. As DNA, the CDR3 is TGTGCCTGTGACTGGACTGGGGGAGCTTTGACAGCACAACTCTTCTTT. The chain carries TRDV2 and TRDJ2; the match to TRDD3 covers 9 bases. The CDR3 is 16 residues long. Per germline, CDR1 GEAIGNYY and CDR2 EKD. With V trimmed by 3 bases and J by 0 bases, 4 bases remained unmatched.

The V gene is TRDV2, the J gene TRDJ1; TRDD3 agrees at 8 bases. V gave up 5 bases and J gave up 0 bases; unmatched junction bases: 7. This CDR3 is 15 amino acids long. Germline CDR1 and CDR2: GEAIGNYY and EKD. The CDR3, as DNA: TGTGCCTGTGTCCCCGTACTGGGGGACACCGATAAACTCATCTTT. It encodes CACVPVLGDTDKLIF.

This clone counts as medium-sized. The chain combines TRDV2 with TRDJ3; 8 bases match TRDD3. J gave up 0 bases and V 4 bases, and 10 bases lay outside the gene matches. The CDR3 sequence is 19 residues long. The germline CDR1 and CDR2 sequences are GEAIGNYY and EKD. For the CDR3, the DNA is TGTGCCTGTGATTTACTGGGGGCCCACCTCTCCTGGGACACCCGACAGATGTTTTTC. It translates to CACDLLGAHLSWDTRQMFF.

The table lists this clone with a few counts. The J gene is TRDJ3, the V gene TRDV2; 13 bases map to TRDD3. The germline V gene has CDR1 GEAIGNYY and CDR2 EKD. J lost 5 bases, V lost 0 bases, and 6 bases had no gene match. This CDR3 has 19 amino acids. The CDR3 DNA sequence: TGTGCCTGTGACACCGTGACTGGGGGATACGCCCGGGACACCCGACAGATGTTTTTC. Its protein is CACDTVTGGYARDTRQMFF.

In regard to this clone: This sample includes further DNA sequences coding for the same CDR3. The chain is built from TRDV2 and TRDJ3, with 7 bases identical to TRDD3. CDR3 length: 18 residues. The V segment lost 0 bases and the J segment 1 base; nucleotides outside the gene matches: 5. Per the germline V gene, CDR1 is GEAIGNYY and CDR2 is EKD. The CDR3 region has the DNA TGTGCCTGTGACACCTTAGGGGATAGTTCCTGGGACACCCGACAGATGTTTTTC. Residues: CACDTLGDSSWDTRQMFF.

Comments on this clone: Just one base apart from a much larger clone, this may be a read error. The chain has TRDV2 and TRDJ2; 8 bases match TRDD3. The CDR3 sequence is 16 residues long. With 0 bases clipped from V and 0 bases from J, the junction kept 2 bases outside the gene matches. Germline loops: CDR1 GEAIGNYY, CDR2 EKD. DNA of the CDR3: TGTGCCTGTGACACCGCGGGGGATACTTTGACAGCACAACTCTTCTTT. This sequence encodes CACDTAGDTLTAQLFF.

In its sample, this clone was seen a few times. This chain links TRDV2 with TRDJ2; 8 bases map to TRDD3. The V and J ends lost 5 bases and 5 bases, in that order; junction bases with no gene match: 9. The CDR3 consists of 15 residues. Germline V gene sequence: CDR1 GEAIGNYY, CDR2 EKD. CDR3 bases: TGTGCCTGTGTCCACGTTGTGGGGGATACAGCACAACTCTTCTTT. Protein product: CACVHVVGDTAQLFF.

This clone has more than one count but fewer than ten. The CDR3 region has the DNA TGTGCTCTTGGGGGCCCCGGTACTGGGGGATCCTACGGTAAACTCATCTTT. It is translated as CALGGPGTGGSYGKLIF. The chain combines TRDV1 with TRDJ1; 10 bases agree with TRDD3. After removal of 4 bases from V and 7 bases from J, the junction contained 15 bases not matched to a gene. The CDR3 is 17 amino acids. Germline V lookup: CDR1 TSWWSYY, CDR2 QGS.

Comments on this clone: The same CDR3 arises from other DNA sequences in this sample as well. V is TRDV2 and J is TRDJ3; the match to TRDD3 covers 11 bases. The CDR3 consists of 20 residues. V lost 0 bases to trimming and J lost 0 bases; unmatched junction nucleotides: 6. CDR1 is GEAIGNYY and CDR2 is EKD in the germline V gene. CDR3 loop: CACDTVLGDTSSWDTRQMFF. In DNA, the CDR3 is TGTGCCTGTGACACCGTTCTGGGGGATACAAGCTCCTGGGACACCCGACAGATGTTTTTC.

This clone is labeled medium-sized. CDR3 in DNA: TGTGCCTGTGACACCGTGGAAGTACTGGGGGATAAAGGGACAGCACAACTCTTCTTT. Its translation: CACDTVEVLGDKGTAQLFF. The chain uses TRDV2 and TRDJ2; 11 positions match TRDD3. Germline loops: CDR1 GEAIGNYY, CDR2 EKD. After removal of 0 bases from V and 4 bases from J, the junction contained 12 bases not matched to a gene. The CDR3 has 19 residues.

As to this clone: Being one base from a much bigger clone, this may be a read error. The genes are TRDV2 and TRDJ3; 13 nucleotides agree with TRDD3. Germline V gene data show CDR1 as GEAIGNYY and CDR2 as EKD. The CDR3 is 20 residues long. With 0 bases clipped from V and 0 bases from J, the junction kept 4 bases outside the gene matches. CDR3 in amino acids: CACDTVLGDTGSWDTRQMFF. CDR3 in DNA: TGTGCCTGTGACACCGTACTGGGGGATACGGGCTCCTGGGACACCCGACAGATGTTTTTC.

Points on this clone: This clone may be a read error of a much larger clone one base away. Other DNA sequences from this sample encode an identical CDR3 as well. The CDR3: CACDTAGGYSWDTRQMFF. Here the CDR3 DNA reads TGTGCCTGTGACACGGCTGGGGGATACTCCTGGGACACCCGACAGATGTTTTTC. The chain is built from TRDV2 and TRDJ3; the match to TRDD3 covers 10 bases. The CDR3 contains 18 residues. Germline assignment: CDR1 GEAIGNYY and CDR2 EKD. The J segment lost 0 bases and the V segment lost 1 base, leaving 2 bases of the junction unmatched.